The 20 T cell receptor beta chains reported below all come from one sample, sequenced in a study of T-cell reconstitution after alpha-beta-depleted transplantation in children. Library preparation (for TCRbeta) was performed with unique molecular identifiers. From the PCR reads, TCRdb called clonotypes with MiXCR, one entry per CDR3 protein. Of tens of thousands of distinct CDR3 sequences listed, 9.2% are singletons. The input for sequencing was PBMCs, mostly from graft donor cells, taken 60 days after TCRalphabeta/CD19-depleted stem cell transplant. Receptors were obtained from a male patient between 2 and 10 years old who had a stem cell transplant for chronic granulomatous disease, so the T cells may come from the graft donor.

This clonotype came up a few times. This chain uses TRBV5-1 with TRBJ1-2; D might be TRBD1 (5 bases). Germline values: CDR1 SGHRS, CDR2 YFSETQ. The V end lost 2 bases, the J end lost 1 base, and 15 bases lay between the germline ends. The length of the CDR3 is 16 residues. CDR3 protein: CASSFGDLPHNYGYTF. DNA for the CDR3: TGCGCCAGCAGCTTCGGGGACCTACCGCATAACTATGGCTACACCTTC.

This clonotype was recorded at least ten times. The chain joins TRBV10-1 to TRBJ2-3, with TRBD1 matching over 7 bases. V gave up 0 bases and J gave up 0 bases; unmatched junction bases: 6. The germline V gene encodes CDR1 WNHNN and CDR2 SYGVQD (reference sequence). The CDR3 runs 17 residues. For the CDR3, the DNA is TGCGCCAGCAGTGAGTCGTACGGGACAGCTAGCACAGATACGCAGTATTTT. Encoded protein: CASSESYGTASTDTQYF.

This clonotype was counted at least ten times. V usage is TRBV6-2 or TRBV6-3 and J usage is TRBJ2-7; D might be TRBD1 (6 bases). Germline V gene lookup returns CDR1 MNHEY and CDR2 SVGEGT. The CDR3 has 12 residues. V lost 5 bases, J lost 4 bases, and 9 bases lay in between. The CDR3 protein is CASSTTGYEQYF. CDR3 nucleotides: TGTGCCAGCAGTACGACAGGATACGAGCAGTACTTC.

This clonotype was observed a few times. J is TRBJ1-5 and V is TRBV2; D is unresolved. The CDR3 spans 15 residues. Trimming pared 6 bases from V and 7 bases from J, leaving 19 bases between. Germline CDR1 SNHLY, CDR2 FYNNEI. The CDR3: CASSPRWAGSQPQHF. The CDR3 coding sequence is TGTGCCAGCAGCCCGAGGTGGGCAGGAAGCCAGCCCCAGCATTTT. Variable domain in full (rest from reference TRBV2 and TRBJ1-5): EPEVTQTPSHQVTQMGQEVILRCVPISNHLYFYWYRQILGQKVEFLVSFYNNEISEKSEIFDDQFSVERPDGSNFTLKIRSTKLEDSAMYFCASSPRWAGSQPQHFGDGTRLSIL.

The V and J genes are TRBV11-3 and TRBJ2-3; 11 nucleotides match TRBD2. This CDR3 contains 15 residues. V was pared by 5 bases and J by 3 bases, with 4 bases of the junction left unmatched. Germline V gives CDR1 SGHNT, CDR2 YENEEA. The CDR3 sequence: CASSPGLAGTDTQYF. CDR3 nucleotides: TGTGCCAGCAGCCCAGGACTAGCGGGTACAGATACGCAGTATTTT.

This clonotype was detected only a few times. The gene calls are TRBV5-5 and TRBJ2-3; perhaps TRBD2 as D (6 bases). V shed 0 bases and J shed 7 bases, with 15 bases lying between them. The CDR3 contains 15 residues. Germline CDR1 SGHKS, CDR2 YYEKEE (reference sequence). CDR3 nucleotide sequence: TGTGCCAGCAGCTTGGTAGGGATAGGGGACTATACGCAGTATTTT. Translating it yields CASSLVGIGDYTQYF. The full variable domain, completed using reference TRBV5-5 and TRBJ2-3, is DAGVTQSPTHLIKTRGQQVTLRCSPISGHKSVSWYQQVLGQGPQFIFQYYEKEERGRGNFPDRFSARQFPNYSSELNVNALLLGDSALYLCASSLVGIGDYTQYFGPGTRLTVL.

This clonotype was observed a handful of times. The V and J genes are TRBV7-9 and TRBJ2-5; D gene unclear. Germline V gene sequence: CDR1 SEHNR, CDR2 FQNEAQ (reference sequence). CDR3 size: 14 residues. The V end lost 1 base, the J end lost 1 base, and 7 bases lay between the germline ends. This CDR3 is CASSLGVIQETQYF. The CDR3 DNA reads TGTGCCAGCAGCTTAGGGGTAATCCAAGAGACCCAGTACTTC.

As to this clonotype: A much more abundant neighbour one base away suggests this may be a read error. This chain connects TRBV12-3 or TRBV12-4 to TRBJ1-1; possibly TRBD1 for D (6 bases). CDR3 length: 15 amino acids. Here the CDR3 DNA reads TGTGCCAGCAGTCGGAACAGGGCCAGGGACACTAAAGCTTTCTTT. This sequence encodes CASSRNRARDTKAFF.

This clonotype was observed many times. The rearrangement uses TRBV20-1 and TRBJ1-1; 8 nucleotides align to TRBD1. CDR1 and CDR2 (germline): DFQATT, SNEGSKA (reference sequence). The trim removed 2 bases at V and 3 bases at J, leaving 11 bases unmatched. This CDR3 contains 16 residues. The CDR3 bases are TGCAGTGCTAGACAAGGACAGGGATGGCGTGACACTGAAGCTTTCTTT. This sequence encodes CSARQGQGWRDTEAFF.

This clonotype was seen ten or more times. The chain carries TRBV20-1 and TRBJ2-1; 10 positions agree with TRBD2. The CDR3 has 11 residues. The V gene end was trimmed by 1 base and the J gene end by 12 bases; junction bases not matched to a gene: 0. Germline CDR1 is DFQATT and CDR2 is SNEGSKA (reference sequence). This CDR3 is CSARGLAGQFF. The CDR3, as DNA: TGCAGTGCTAGAGGACTAGCGGGGCAGTTCTTC.

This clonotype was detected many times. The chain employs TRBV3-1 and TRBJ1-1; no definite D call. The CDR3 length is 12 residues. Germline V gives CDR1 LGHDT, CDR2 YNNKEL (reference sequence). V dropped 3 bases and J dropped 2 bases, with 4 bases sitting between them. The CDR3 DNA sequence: TGTGCCAGCAGCCAGGGTAACACTGAAGCTTTCTTT. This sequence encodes CASSQGNTEAFF.

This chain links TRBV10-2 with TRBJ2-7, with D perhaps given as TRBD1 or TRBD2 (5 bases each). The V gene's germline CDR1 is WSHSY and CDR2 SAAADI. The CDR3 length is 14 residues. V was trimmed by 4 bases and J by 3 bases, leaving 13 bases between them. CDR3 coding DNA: TGCGCCAGCAGTGCCGGGACGGCCGTCTACGAGCAGTACTTC. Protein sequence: CASSAGTAVYEQYF.

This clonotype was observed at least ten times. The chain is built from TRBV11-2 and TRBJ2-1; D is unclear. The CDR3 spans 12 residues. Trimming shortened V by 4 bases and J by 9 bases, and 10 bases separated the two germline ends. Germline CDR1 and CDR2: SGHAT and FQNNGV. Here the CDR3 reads CASSYGVGEQFF. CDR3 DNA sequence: TGTGCCAGCAGCTACGGAGTGGGTGAGCAGTTCTTC.

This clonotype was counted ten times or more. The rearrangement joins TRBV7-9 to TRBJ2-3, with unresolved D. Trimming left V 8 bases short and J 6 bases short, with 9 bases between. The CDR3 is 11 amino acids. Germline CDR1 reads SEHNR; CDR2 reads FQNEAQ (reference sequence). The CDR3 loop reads CASQEADTQYF. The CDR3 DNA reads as TGTGCCAGCCAAGAAGCCGATACGCAGTATTTT.

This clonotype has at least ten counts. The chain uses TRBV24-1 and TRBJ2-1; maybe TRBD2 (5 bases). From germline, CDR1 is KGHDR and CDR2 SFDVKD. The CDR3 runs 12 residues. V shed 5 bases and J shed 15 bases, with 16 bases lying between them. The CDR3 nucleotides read TGTGCCACCAGTGGGAACGGGATGAGTCGGTTCTTC. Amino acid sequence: CATSGNGMSRFF.

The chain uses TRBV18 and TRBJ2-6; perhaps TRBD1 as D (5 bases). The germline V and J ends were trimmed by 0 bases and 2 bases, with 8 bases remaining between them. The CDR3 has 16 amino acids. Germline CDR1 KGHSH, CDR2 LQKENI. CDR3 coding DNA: TGTGCCAGCTCACCACCTCCAGGGCCTGGGGCCAACGTCCTGACTTTC. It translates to CASSPPPGPGANVLTF.

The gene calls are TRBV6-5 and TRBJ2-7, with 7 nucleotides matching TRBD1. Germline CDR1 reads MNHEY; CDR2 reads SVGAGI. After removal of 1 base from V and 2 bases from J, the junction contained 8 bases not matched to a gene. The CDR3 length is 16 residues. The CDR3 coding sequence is TGTGCCAGCAGTTACTTGACCCCGACAGGGACCTACGAGCAGTACTTC. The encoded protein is CASSYLTPTGTYEQYF.

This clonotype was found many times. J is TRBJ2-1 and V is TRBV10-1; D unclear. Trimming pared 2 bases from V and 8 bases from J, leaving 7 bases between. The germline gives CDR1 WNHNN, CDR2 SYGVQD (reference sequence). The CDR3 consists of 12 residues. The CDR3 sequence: CASSELPDEQFF. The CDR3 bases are TGCGCCAGCAGTGAGCTCCCCGATGAGCAGTTCTTC.

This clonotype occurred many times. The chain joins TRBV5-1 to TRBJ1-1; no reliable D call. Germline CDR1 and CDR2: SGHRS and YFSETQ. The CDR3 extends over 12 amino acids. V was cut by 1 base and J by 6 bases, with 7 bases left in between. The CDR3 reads CASSLFGAEAFF. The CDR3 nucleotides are TGCGCCAGCAGCTTGTTTGGTGCTGAAGCTTTCTTT.

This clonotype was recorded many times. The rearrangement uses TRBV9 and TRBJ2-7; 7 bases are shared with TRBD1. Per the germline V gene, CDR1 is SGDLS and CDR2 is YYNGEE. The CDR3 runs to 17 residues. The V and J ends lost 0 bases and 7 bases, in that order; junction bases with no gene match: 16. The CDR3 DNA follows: TGTGCCAGCAGCGTAGGAAGGGGCGAGACAGGGCTGGGTGAGCAGTACTTC. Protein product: CASSVGRGETGLGEQYF.